This TCR beta chain was profiled in a study of T cell clusters in autoimmune cytopenias. Judged by frequency, this clonotype is medium-sized. TRB was amplified from around 0.25 ug of peripheral blood genomic DNA per sample. TRB was amplified by touch-down multiplex PCR, primer pools A and B combined. TCRdb reprocessed the multiplex PCR reads, with one entry per CDR3 protein and no DNA. The sample's table shows approximately 1,100 distinct CDR3 sequences. This sample was also put to use in a study of T cell repertoires in aging, cancer and after chemotherapy. Per that paper: Untreated cancer patients had significantly lower blood TCR diversity than age-matched healthy donors.

This receptor was identified in a human donor in good health. The sample consisted of peripheral blood.

This CDR3 is CASSPLSPRQGTEAFF. This chain links TRBV12-3 or TRBV12-4 with TRBJ1-1; TCRdb's D call, TRBD1, is unchecked because there is no DNA. The CDR3 contains 16 residues.